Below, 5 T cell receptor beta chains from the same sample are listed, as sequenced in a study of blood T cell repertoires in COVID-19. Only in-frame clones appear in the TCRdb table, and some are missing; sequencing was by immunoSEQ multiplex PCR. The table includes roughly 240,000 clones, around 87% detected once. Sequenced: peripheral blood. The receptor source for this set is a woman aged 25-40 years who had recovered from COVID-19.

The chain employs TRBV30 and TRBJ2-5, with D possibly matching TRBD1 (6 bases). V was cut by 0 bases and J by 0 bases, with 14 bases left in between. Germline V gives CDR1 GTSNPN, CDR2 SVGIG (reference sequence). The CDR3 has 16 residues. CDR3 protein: CAWSVGGTPYQETQYF. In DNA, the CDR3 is TGTGCCTGGAGTGTGGGTGGGACACCGTACCAAGAGACCCAGTACTTC.

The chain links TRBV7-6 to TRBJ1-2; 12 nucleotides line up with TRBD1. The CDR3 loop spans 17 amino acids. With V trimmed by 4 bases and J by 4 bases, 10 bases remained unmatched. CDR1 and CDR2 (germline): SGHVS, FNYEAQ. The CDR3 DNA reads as TGTGCCAGCAGCTACACCCGGGACAGGGGGCTTGTCTATGGCTACACCTTC. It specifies CASSYTRDRGLVYGYTF.

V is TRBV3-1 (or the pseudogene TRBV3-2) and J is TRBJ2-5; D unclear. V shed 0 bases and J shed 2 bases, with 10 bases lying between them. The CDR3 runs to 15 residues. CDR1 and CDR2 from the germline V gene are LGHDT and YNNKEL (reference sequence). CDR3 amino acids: CASSQDPTEQETQYF. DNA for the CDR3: TGTGCCAGCAGCCAAGATCCAACAGAACAAGAGACCCAGTACTTC.

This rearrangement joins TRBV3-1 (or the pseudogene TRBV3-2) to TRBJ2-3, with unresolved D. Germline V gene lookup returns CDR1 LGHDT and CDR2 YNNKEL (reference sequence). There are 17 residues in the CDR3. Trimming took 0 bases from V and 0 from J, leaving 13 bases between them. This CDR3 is CASSQERLPTSTDTQYF. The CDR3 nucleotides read TGTGCCAGCAGCCAAGAGAGACTCCCCACTAGCACAGATACGCAGTATTTT.

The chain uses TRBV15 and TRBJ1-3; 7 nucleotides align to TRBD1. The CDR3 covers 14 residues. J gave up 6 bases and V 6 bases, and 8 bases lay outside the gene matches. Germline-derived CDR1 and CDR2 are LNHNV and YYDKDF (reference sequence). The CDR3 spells CATRDPGQKNTIYF. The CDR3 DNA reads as TGTGCCACCAGAGACCCGGGACAGAAAAACACCATATATTTT.